Shown below are 23 T cell receptor beta chains from a single sample sequenced in a study of shared clonotypes between healthy human individuals. Only in-frame clones appear in the TCRdb table, and some are missing; sequencing was by immunoSEQ multiplex PCR. Of about 1,800,000 clones in the sample, about 95% were seen once. Naive CD8 populations comprised CD45RO-negative cells positively selected for CCR7, excluding terminally differentiated effector memory CD45RA+ cells. The sample comprised naive CD8+ T cells sorted from blood. The origin of the receptors is a man between 18 and 35 years old in good health.

CDR3 region: CASSLHRDYTDTQYF. The DNA of the CDR3 is TGTGCCAGCAGCTTACACAGGGATTACACAGATACGCAGTATTTT. The gene calls are TRBV7-6 and TRBJ2-3; TRBD1 is a possible D gene (6 bases). CDR3 size: 15 residues. CDR1 is SGHVS and CDR2 is FNYEAQ in the germline V gene. Trimming shortened V by 2 bases and J by 2 bases, and 11 bases separated the two germline ends.

This clone was recorded at least ten times. Written as DNA, the CDR3 is TGTGCCAGTAGTATGGGGATGTCCCTAAATCTCTTCAACTATGGCTACACCTTC. Its translation: CASSMGMSLNLFNYGYTF. The rearrangement uses TRBV19 and TRBJ1-2; D gene ambiguous. V was shortened by 3 bases and J by 2 bases, with 22 bases between the two germline ends. The germline V gene has CDR1 LNHDA and CDR2 SQIVND (reference sequence). The CDR3 contains 18 residues.

V is TRBV7-6 and J is TRBJ2-1; perhaps TRBD2 as D (5 bases). The V end was cut by 1 base, the J end by 9 bases, with 10 bases between. Germline lookup yields CDR1 SGHVS and CDR2 FNYEAQ. The CDR3 is 13 residues long. CDR3 nucleotides: TGTGCCAGCAGCTTAGGGCTAGCCCCTGAGCAGTTCTTC. Translating gives CASSLGLAPEQFF.

The chain has TRBV2 and TRBJ2-7, with unresolved D. V was pared by 8 bases and J by 3 bases, with 8 bases between. The CDR3 runs 11 residues. CDR1 and CDR2 from the germline V gene are SNHLY and FYNNEI. This CDR3 is CASADGYEQYF. CDR3 sequence (DNA): TGTGCCAGCGCGGACGGCTACGAGCAGTACTTC.

The chain uses TRBV6-1 and TRBJ2-2; 11 bases match TRBD2. Trimming removed 0 bases from V and 7 bases from J; junction bases left unmatched: 7. The CDR3 runs 17 residues. The germline V gene has CDR1 MNHNS and CDR2 SASEGT. The CDR3 is CASSEALLAGGNGELFF. The CDR3 coding sequence is TGTGCCAGCAGTGAAGCGCTTCTAGCGGGGGGAAACGGGGAGCTGTTTTTT.

V gene TRBV19 combines with J gene TRBJ2-3; 8 nucleotides align to TRBD2. The CDR3 totals 17 residues. V trimming: 0 bases; J trimming: 1 base; junction bases outside the gene matches: 6. The V gene's germline CDR1 is LNHDA and CDR2 SQIVND (reference sequence). The CDR3 coding sequence is TGTGCCAGTAGTATAGATCTAGAAGCGGGGGGCACAGATACGCAGTATTTT. Amino acids: CASSIDLEAGGTDTQYF.

J is TRBJ1-2 and V is TRBV9; 7 bases fit TRBD1. The CDR3 has 14 amino acids. V trimming: 3 bases; J trimming: 2 bases; junction bases outside the gene matches: 4. Germline V gene sequence: CDR1 SGDLS, CDR2 YYNGEE. DNA for the CDR3: TGTGCCAGCAGCGAGTTGACAGGGAACTATGGCTACACCTTC. As protein: CASSELTGNYGYTF.

The chain has TRBV28 and TRBJ2-1, with no clear D. Trimming took off 7 bases at V and 4 bases at J, with 11 bases between the two ends. Germline CDR1 MDHEN, CDR2 SYDVKM. The CDR3 runs 13 residues. The CDR3 coding sequence is TGTGCCAGCACCGTGGACGGTTACAATGAGCAGTTCTTC. Amino acids: CASTVDGYNEQFF.

This chain connects TRBV6-6 to TRBJ2-5, with 9 bases identical to TRBD2. CDR1 and CDR2 from the germline V gene are MNHNY and SVGAGI (reference sequence). J lost 0 bases, V lost 6 bases, and 8 bases had no gene match. The CDR3 has 16 amino acids. Written as DNA, the CDR3 is TGTGCCAGCAGCCTTACACAGCGGGGGGACCAAGAGACCCAGTACTTC. It is translated as CASSLTQRGDQETQYF.

The chain combines TRBV19 with TRBJ2-1; no definite D call. The CDR3 contains 14 residues. Per germline, CDR1 LNHDA and CDR2 SQIVND (reference sequence). V was trimmed by 10 bases and J by 9 bases, leaving 22 bases between them. In DNA form, the CDR3 reads TGTGCCACTCACGAAAGCGTATGGGCCGGTGAGCAGTTCTTC. This codes for CATHESVWAGEQFF.

The CDR3 coding sequence is TGTGCCAGCAGTTTCACAAGGAGGGGGGGCGATTCACCCCTCCACTTT. Protein: CASSFTRRGGDSPLHF. The chain links TRBV27 to TRBJ1-6; D is perhaps TRBD1 (6 bases). The CDR3 consists of 16 residues. The germline V gene encodes CDR1 MNHEY and CDR2 SMNVEV (reference sequence). V was shortened by 3 bases and J by 8 bases, with 17 bases between the two germline ends.

The rearrangement links TRBV7-6 to TRBJ1-5, with TRBD1 as a possible D gene (6 bases). The V gene's germline CDR1 is SGHVS and CDR2 FNYEAQ. V dropped 2 bases and J dropped 5 bases, with 19 bases sitting between them. The CDR3 sequence is 17 residues long. CDR3 region: CASSLPPHYRADQPQHF. CDR3 coding DNA: TGTGCCAGCAGCTTACCCCCACATTACAGGGCAGATCAGCCCCAGCATTTT. Complete variable domain (other parts from reference TRBV7-6 and TRBJ1-5): GAGVSQSPRYKVTKRGQDVALRCDPISGHVSLYWYRQALGQGPEFLTYFNYEAQQDKSGLPNDRFSAERPEGSISTLTIQRTEQRDSAMYRCASSLPPHYRADQPQHFGDGTRLSIL.

J is TRBJ1-1 and V is TRBV5-8; D is possibly TRBD1 (6 bases). Trimming stripped 0 bases from V and 4 bases from J, with 16 bases between. The CDR3 totals 16 residues. Germline V CDR1 and CDR2: SGHTS, YDEGEE. CDR3 region: CASSLGLTGMSTEAFF. The CDR3 DNA is TGTGCCAGCAGCTTGGGGCTAACAGGGATGAGCACTGAAGCTTTCTTT. Using reference TRBV5-8 and TRBJ1-1 for the parts outside the CDR3, the full variable domain is EAGVTQSPTHLIKTRGQQATLRCSPISGHTSVYWYQQALGLGLQFLLWYDEGEERNRGNFPPRFSGRQFPNYSSELNVNALELEDSALYLCASSLGLTGMSTEAFFGQGTRLTVV.

V usage is TRBV7-9 and J usage is TRBJ2-5; 8 bases are shared with TRBD2. V gave up 0 bases and J gave up 3 bases; unmatched junction bases: 3. The CDR3 runs 15 residues. Germline V gene sequence: CDR1 SEHNR, CDR2 FQNEAQ (reference sequence). CDR3 nucleotide sequence: TGTGCCAGCAGCTTAGCCCCGGGACTAGAAGAGACCCAGTACTTC. Amino acids: CASSLAPGLEETQYF.

The chain has TRBV7-3 and TRBJ2-7; no definite D call. This CDR3 has 13 residues. Per the germline V gene, CDR1 is SGHTA and CDR2 is FQGTGA. Deletions cut 5 bases from V and 1 base from J, with 9 bases between. In DNA, the CDR3 is TGTGCCAGCAGCCCCTCGGCTTCCTACGAGCAGTACTTC. Translating it yields CASSPSASYEQYF.

This rearrangement joins TRBV14 to TRBJ2-5; TRBD2 aligns across 8 bases. The V gene's germline CDR1 is SGHDN and CDR2 FVKESK. The CDR3 has 17 residues. Germline trimming cut 2 bases from V and 1 base from J; bases unmatched to any gene: 9. This CDR3 is CASSQIAGNDFQETQYF. DNA of the CDR3: TGTGCCAGCAGCCAAATAGCGGGGAACGACTTCCAAGAGACCCAGTACTTC.

J is TRBJ2-5 and V is TRBV14, with no clear D. Germline CDR1 and CDR2: SGHDN and FVKESK. With 0 bases removed from V and 3 bases from J, the gap between germline ends came to 11 bases. CDR3 length: 15 residues. CDR3 nucleotide sequence: TGTGCCAGCAGCCAAGATGAGTGGGAAAAAGAGACCCAGTACTTC. Amino acids: CASSQDEWEKETQYF.

The chain recombines TRBV6-6 with TRBJ1-2; perhaps TRBD1 as D (5 bases). CDR1 and CDR2 (germline): MNHNY, SVGAGI (reference sequence). V lost 4 bases and J lost 12, with 15 bases in between. The CDR3 contains 12 residues. As DNA, the CDR3 is TGTGCCAGCAGTTCCTACTCGGGGGGGGACACCTTC. Translating it yields CASSSYSGGDTF.

The chain uses TRBV25-1 and TRBJ1-6, with 7 bases identical to TRBD1. Germline CDR1 reads MGHDK; CDR2 reads SYGVNS. Germline trimming cut 2 bases from V and 7 bases from J; bases unmatched to any gene: 5. CDR3 length equals 15 residues. CDR3 amino acids: CASSEQGQTNSPLHF. The CDR3 DNA is TGTGCCAGCAGTGAACAGGGACAGACAAATTCACCCCTCCACTTT.

J is TRBJ2-7 and V is TRBV2, with a possible D match to TRBD2 (6 bases). Trimming left V 1 base short and J 0 bases short, with 10 bases between. Germline values: CDR1 SNHLY, CDR2 FYNNEI. The CDR3 has 15 amino acids. CDR3 sequence (DNA): TGTGCCAGCAGTGAAGTGAGGGGAGGCTCCTACGAGCAGTACTTC. As protein: CASSEVRGGSYEQYF.

As concerns this clone: The same CDR3 also results from other DNA sequences found in this sample. The chain employs TRBV27 and TRBJ2-6; D is ambiguous. Germline V lookup: CDR1 MNHEY, CDR2 SMNVEV (reference sequence). With 2 bases removed from V and 0 bases from J, the gap between germline ends came to 5 bases. This CDR3 comprises 15 residues. CDR3 amino acids: CASSLVGSGANVLTF. DNA of the CDR3: TGTGCCAGCAGTTTAGTAGGCTCTGGGGCCAACGTCCTGACTTTC.

The chain recombines TRBV2 with TRBJ1-3, with 7 bases fitting TRBD1. V lost 7 bases and J lost 0; bases outside the gene matches: 15. The CDR3 is made up of 18 amino acids. CDR1 and CDR2 from the germline V gene are SNHLY and FYNNEI. The CDR3 coding sequence is TGTGCCAGCAAACGTGAGGCAGGGGGTACCTCCTCTGGAAACACCATATATTTT. Protein sequence: CASKREAGGTSSGNTIYF.

The chain couples TRBV7-9 to TRBJ1-4, with D perhaps matching TRBD1 (5 bases). Trimming pared 1 base from V and 0 bases from J, leaving 9 bases between. The CDR3 length is 16 residues. Germline V lookup: CDR1 SEHNR, CDR2 FQNEAQ (reference sequence). The CDR3: CASSLDGGATNEKLFF. CDR3 sequence (DNA): TGTGCCAGCAGCTTAGATGGAGGGGCAACTAATGAAAAACTGTTTTTT.